The 20 T cell receptor beta chains below all came from one sample that was sequenced in a study of cytotoxic CD8 clonotypes in ibrutinib-treated CLL. The table came from immunoSEQ multiplex PCR; TCRdb's copy has only in-frame clones and leaves some out. Altogether approximately 47,000 clones are present, 57% being singletons, with the ten largest covering 25% to 30%. Sequences were derived from PBMCs, sampled after 24 months of ibrutinib treatment. The receptors here all came from a human donor with chronic lymphocytic leukemia.

The J gene is TRBJ1-5, the V gene TRBV5-8; possible D gene TRBD1, 5 bases. V lost 0 bases and J 5 bases, leaving 9 bases between the germline ends. The CDR3 has 14 residues. Germline CDR1 SGHTS, CDR2 YDEGEE. CDR3 bases: TGTGCCAGCAGCTTGGAAAAGGGGCATCAGCCCCAGCATTTT. This sequence encodes CASSLEKGHQPQHF.

This clone has more than one count but fewer than ten. The chain has TRBV19 and TRBJ2-3; 12 bases agree with TRBD2. This CDR3 spans 13 amino acids. CDR1 LNHDA and CDR2 SQIVND come from the germline V gene (reference sequence). Trimming took 6 bases from V and 7 from J; bases not matched to a gene: 2. The CDR3 region is CASSLAGGNTQYF. CDR3 nucleotide sequence: TGTGCCAGTAGCCTAGCGGGGGGGAATACGCAGTATTTT.

This clone turned up a few times. This rearrangement joins TRBV5-1 to TRBJ2-5; no firm D call. Germline assignment: CDR1 SGHRS and CDR2 YFSETQ. Trimming removed 3 bases at V and 1 base at J, with 10 bases between. CDR3 length equals 14 residues. CDR3 sequence reads: CASSWSHGQETQYF. In nucleotides, the CDR3 is TGCGCCAGCAGCTGGTCACACGGCCAAGAGACCCAGTACTTC. The whole variable domain, remainder taken from reference TRBV5-1 and TRBJ2-5, is KAGVTQTPRYLIKTRGQQVTLSCSPISGHRSVSWYQQTPGQGLQFLFEYFSETQRNKGNFPGRFSGRQFSNSRSEMNVSTLELGDSALYLCASSWSHGQETQYFGPGTRLLVL.

This rearrangement joins TRBV4-1 to TRBJ1-1; D perhaps matches TRBD1 (5 bases). The CDR3 runs 15 residues. V was pared by 0 bases and J by 7 bases, with 15 bases between. The germline gives CDR1 MGHRA, CDR2 YSYEKL. The CDR3 DNA reads TGCGCCAGCAGCCAAGATAATGAGGGGCACCGTGAAGCTTTCTTT. Protein sequence: CASSQDNEGHREAFF.

This clone was counted a few times. This chain links TRBV9 with TRBJ2-2; 10 nucleotides agree with TRBD1. Germline CDR1 is SGDLS and CDR2 is YYNGEE. This CDR3 has 16 amino acids. Germline trimming cut 0 bases from V and 6 bases from J; bases unmatched to any gene: 5. The CDR3 is CASSVGTGGISGELFF. In DNA, the CDR3 is TGTGCCAGCAGCGTAGGGACAGGGGGAATATCCGGGGAGCTGTTTTTT.

The chain links TRBV18 to TRBJ2-2; D possibly corresponds to TRBD1 (6 bases). Germline V gene data show CDR1 as KGHSH and CDR2 as LQKENI. This CDR3 has 16 amino acids. Trimming removed 4 bases from V and 6 bases from J, with 18 bases in between. The CDR3 here is CASSLWTKKGAGELFF. The CDR3 nucleotides are TGTGCCAGCTCACTTTGGACCAAAAAGGGGGCCGGGGAGCTGTTTTTT.

This rearrangement joins TRBV10-3 to TRBJ2-3; D remains ambiguous. Germline V gives CDR1 ENHRY, CDR2 SYGVKD. This CDR3 contains 11 residues. The V gene lost 6 bases and the J gene lost 11 bases, with 12 bases spanning the gap. The DNA for the CDR3 is TGTGCCATCAGGGGCCTAGAGAAGCAGTATTTT. Protein: CAIRGLEKQYF.

The V call is TRBV10-3, the J call TRBJ2-3; D remains ambiguous. The germline V gene has CDR1 ENHRY and CDR2 SYGVKD. This CDR3 is 15 amino acids long. The V and J ends lost 2 bases and 0 bases respectively, with 9 bases between them. The CDR3 region is CAISETSTSTDTQYF. The CDR3 region has the DNA TGTGCCATCAGTGAGACTTCTACTAGCACAGATACGCAGTATTTT.

The rearrangement joins TRBV4-1 to TRBJ2-3; 12 nucleotides line up with TRBD2. Germline CDR1 is MGHRA and CDR2 is YSYEKL. The CDR3 spans 16 residues. V was clipped by 4 bases and J by 1 base; unmatched bases: 3. CDR3 loop: CASSLRLAGGTDTQYF. The CDR3 DNA reads TGCGCCAGCAGCCTAAGACTAGCGGGGGGCACAGATACGCAGTATTTT.

The chain recombines TRBV5-6 with TRBJ1-2, with D tentatively TRBD1 (6 bases). The CDR3 length is 15 residues. V was shortened by 4 bases and J by 2 bases, with 15 bases between the two germline ends. Germline-derived CDR1 and CDR2 are SGHDT and YYEEEE. Here the CDR3 reads CASSLAGALNYGYTF. The CDR3 nucleotides are TGTGCCAGCAGCCTTGCGGGGGCGCTAAACTATGGCTACACCTTC.

The chain recombines TRBV13 with TRBJ1-5; 7 bases fit TRBD1. The CDR3 is 14 residues long. CDR1 and CDR2 (germline): PRHDT, FYEKMQ (reference sequence). V was clipped by 2 bases and J by 4 bases; unmatched bases: 2. The CDR3 is CASSLWGQNQPQHF. The DNA for the CDR3 is TGTGCCAGCAGCTTATGGGGACAGAATCAGCCCCAGCATTTT.

The chain couples TRBV6-5 to TRBJ1-1; D is uncertain. The V gene lost 8 bases and the J gene lost 1 base, with 8 bases spanning the gap. Germline CDR1 is MNHEY and CDR2 is SVGAGI. The CDR3 covers 12 residues. As DNA, the CDR3 is TGTGCCAGCCACCCAGGGAACACTGAAGCTTTCTTT. This sequence encodes CASHPGNTEAFF.

The rearrangement uses TRBV5-4 and TRBJ2-1, with D possibly being TRBD2 (6 bases). This CDR3 contains 16 residues. Germline V lookup: CDR1 SGHNT, CDR2 YYREEE (reference sequence). V shed 0 bases and J shed 8 bases, with 18 bases lying between them. The CDR3 is CASSLAALGGADEQFF. Here the CDR3 DNA reads TGTGCCAGCAGCTTGGCGGCACTAGGAGGGGCTGATGAGCAGTTCTTC.

J is TRBJ2-1 and V is TRBV29-1, with 13 bases fitting TRBD2. There are 14 residues in the CDR3. The germline gives CDR1 SQVTM, CDR2 ANQGSEA. J was trimmed by 6 bases and V by 4 bases; bases with no gene match: 3. CDR3 bases: TGCAGCGTTGTAGGGACTAGCGGGGCCAATGAGCAGTTCTTC. Its protein is CSVVGTSGANEQFF.

This clone was counted a few times. This sequence joins TRBV9 and TRBJ2-1; D is ambiguous. The CDR3 length is 12 residues. Germline lookup yields CDR1 SGDLS and CDR2 YYNGEE. V lost 4 bases and J 4 bases, leaving 6 bases between the germline ends. CDR3 protein: CASSLGYNEQFF. In nucleotides, the CDR3 is TGTGCCAGCAGCCTCGGGTACAATGAGCAGTTCTTC.

The rearrangement uses TRBV28 and TRBJ2-5; the match to TRBD2 covers 9 bases. CDR3 size: 14 residues. V lost 6 bases and J lost 4; bases outside the gene matches: 6. Germline V gene sequence: CDR1 MDHEN, CDR2 SYDVKM. CDR3 bases: TGTGCCAGCAGCCCCCAACTAGCGGGAGAGACCCAGTACTTC. This gives the protein CASSPQLAGETQYF.

The CDR3 reads CASSLVGGGSTYEQYF. For the CDR3, the DNA is TGTGCCAGCAGCCTCGTGGGGGGAGGTTCTACCTACGAGCAGTACTTC. V and J are TRBV4-2 and TRBJ2-7; TRBD2 is a possible D gene (6 bases). The germline V gene has CDR1 LGHNA and CDR2 YNFKEQ. Trimming shortened V by 4 bases and J by 2 bases, and 18 bases separated the two germline ends. The CDR3 has 16 residues.

The V call is TRBV6-5, the J call TRBJ2-7, with D hard to call. CDR1 MNHEY and CDR2 SVGAGI come from the germline V gene. Trimming cost V 8 bases and J 6 bases, with 20 bases left between them. CDR3 length equals 14 residues. DNA of the CDR3: TGTGCCAGCGTGAAGGCAGGCGCTCGTACCGAGCAGTACTTC. Its protein is CASVKAGARTEQYF.

This clone occurred a few times. The chain couples TRBV19 to TRBJ1-2; D is unresolved. Germline V CDR1 and CDR2: LNHDA, SQIVND (reference sequence). This CDR3 has 14 residues. Between the trimmed V and J ends, which lost 5 bases and 4 bases, there was a span of 14 bases. The CDR3 sequence: CASSAGIGSYGYTF. CDR3 in DNA: TGTGCCAGTAGTGCCGGAATAGGAAGCTATGGCTACACCTTC.

As to this clone: Other DNA variants within this sample encode the same CDR3. This chain links TRBV12-5 with TRBJ2-7; D is ambiguous. The CDR3 is made up of 11 amino acids. The germline V and J ends were trimmed by 4 bases and 3 bases, with 4 bases remaining between them. Germline V lookup: CDR1 LGHNT, CDR2 FRNRAP. DNA of the CDR3: TGTGCTAGTGGTTGGAGCTACGAGCAGTACTTC. It codes for CASGWSYEQYF.